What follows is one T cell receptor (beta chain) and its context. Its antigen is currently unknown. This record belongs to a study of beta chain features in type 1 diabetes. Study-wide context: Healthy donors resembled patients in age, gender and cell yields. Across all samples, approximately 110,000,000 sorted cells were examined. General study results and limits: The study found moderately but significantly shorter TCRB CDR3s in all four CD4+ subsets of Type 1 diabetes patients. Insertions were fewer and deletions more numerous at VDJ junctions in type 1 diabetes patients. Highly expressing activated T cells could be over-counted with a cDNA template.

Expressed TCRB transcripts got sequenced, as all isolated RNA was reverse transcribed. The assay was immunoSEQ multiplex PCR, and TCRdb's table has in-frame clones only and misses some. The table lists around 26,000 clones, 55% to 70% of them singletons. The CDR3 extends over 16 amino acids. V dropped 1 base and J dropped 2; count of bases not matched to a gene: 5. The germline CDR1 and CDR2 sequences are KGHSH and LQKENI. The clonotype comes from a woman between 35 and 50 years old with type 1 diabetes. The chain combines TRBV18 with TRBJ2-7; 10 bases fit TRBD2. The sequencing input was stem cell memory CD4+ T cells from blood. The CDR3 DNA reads TGTGCCAGCTCACCACGACGAGCGGGAGGGACCTACGAGCAGTACTTC. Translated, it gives CASSPRRAGGTYEQYF.